Below, 14 T cell receptor beta chains from the same sample are listed, as sequenced in a study of graft-versus-host responses after intestinal transplantation. Antigens of these TCRs are unknown. Profiled with immunoSEQ multiplex PCR; TCRdb holds only in-frame clones, not every one. The sample includes fewer than 130,000 clones, 93% of them seen just once. The sample here was unstimulated CD8+ T cells sorted from spleen or lymph node cells, taken before intestinal transplant. These TCRs come from a human donor who received an intestinal transplant.

In DNA form, the CDR3 reads TGTGCCAGCAGTCCTCTAGCGGGAGGAAACACCGGGGAGCTGTTTTTT. Translation gives CASSPLAGGNTGELFF. The genes are TRBV27 and TRBJ2-2; 11 bases fit TRBD2. The germline gives CDR1 MNHEY, CDR2 SMNVEV (reference sequence). V lost 5 bases to trimming and J lost 2 bases; unmatched junction nucleotides: 4. The CDR3 spans 16 residues.

The V gene is TRBV5-4, the J gene TRBJ2-7; D is perhaps TRBD2 (6 bases). CDR3 length: 15 amino acids. The V end lost 0 bases, the J end lost 1 base, and 11 bases lay between the germline ends. From germline, CDR1 is SGHNT and CDR2 YYREEE (reference sequence). The CDR3 nucleotides read TGTGCCAGCAGCTTGGCACCGGGAGAGTCCTACGAGCAGTACTTC. Translating gives CASSLAPGESYEQYF.

The rearrangement links TRBV19 to TRBJ2-5; D gene uncertain. Per the germline V gene, CDR1 is LNHDA and CDR2 is SQIVND (reference sequence). The CDR3 runs to 14 residues. V lost 9 bases and J 0 bases, leaving 14 bases between the germline ends. CDR3 DNA: TGTGCCAGCAGAAATCCTAGAGACCAAGAGACCCAGTACTTC. It encodes CASRNPRDQETQYF.

V gene TRBV6-1 combines with J gene TRBJ2-7, with a tentative D call TRBD1 (6 bases). The CDR3 contains 14 residues. Trimming removed 2 bases at V and 6 bases at J, with 14 bases between. CDR1 is MNHNS and CDR2 is SASEGT in the germline V gene. CDR3 in DNA: TGTGCCAGCAGTGAAATCGCAGGGGTAGCCGAGCAGTACTTC. This gives the protein CASSEIAGVAEQYF.

Here the CDR3 reads CSVMTGGEQYF. The DNA of the CDR3 is TGCAGCGTCATGACAGGGGGCGAGCAGTACTTC. The chain joins TRBV29-1 to TRBJ2-7, with 9 bases that match TRBD1. V lost 6 bases, J lost 6 bases, and 3 bases stayed unmatched. Germline assignment: CDR1 SQVTM and CDR2 ANQGSEA. The CDR3 totals 11 residues.

This sequence joins TRBV7-3 and TRBJ2-6, with a possible D match to TRBD2 (6 bases). The CDR3 runs to 18 residues. Germline CDR1 reads SGHTA; CDR2 reads FQGTGA. V was pared by 3 bases and J by 0 bases, with 15 bases between. DNA for the CDR3: TGTGCCAGCAGCTTGATCGGGAGCAAGAACTCTGGGGCCAACGTCCTGACTTTC. This gives the protein CASSLIGSKNSGANVLTF. The whole variable domain, filled in from reference TRBV7-3 and TRBJ2-6, reads GAGVSQTPSNKVTEKGKYVELRCDPISGHTALYWYRQSLGQGPEFLIYFQGTGAADDSGLPNDRFFAVRPEGSVSTLKIQRTERGDSAVYLCASSLIGSKNSGANVLTFGAGSRLTVL.

The chain links TRBV2 to TRBJ2-5; D perhaps matches TRBD2 (7 bases). TRBJ2-7 matches the DNA end more closely, so the J call is doubtful. This CDR3 has 13 residues. Germline V gene data show CDR1 as SNHLY and CDR2 as FYNNEI. Here the CDR3 DNA reads TGTGCCAGCGAGAGGGGGAGGGGTTACGAGCAGTACTTC. The encoded protein is CASERGRGYEQYF.

A single count supports this clone. The V gene is TRBV27, the J gene TRBJ1-1; D is ambiguous. CDR1 is MNHEY and CDR2 is SMNVEV in the germline V gene (reference sequence). The CDR3 totals 15 residues. V shed 9 bases and J shed 0 bases, with 17 bases lying between them. CDR3 amino acids: CASRTKGSMNTEAFF. CDR3 DNA: TGTGCCAGTAGGACCAAAGGTAGCATGAACACTGAAGCTTTCTTT.

The chain uses TRBV5-6 and TRBJ1-1; TRBD1 aligns across 7 bases. CDR1 is SGHDT and CDR2 is YYEEEE in the germline V gene. V shed 4 bases, J shed 2 bases, and the junction held 8 bases outside the gene matches. CDR3 length equals 15 residues. The CDR3 spells CASSDGTAFNTEAFF. In DNA form, the CDR3 reads TGTGCCAGCAGCGACGGGACAGCTTTTAACACTGAAGCTTTCTTT.

The chain uses TRBV27 and TRBJ1-5; D is unclear. Per the germline V gene, CDR1 is MNHEY and CDR2 is SMNVEV (reference sequence). Trimming shortened V by 0 bases and J by 7 bases, and 10 bases separated the two germline ends. CDR3 size: 14 residues. The CDR3 here is CASSLSHEAQPQHF. The CDR3 DNA sequence: TGTGCCAGCAGTTTATCCCACGAGGCCCAGCCCCAGCATTTT.

The chain links TRBV5-6 to TRBJ1-1; D perhaps matches TRBD1 (5 bases). The CDR3 loop spans 15 amino acids. V shed 0 bases and J shed 0 bases, with 9 bases lying between them. Germline CDR1 reads SGHDT; CDR2 reads YYEEEE. The CDR3 nucleotides read TGTGCCAGCAGCTTGGCGGGACGGATGAACACTGAAGCTTTCTTT. The encoded protein is CASSLAGRMNTEAFF. Variable domain in full (rest from reference TRBV5-6 and TRBJ1-1): DAGVTQSPTHLIKTRGQQVTLRCSPKSGHDTVSWYQQALGQGPQFIFQYYEEEERQRGNFPDRFSGHQFPNYSSELNVNALLLGDSALYLCASSLAGRMNTEAFFGQGTRLTVV.

V and J are TRBV7-9 and TRBJ2-5; possibly TRBD1 for D (6 bases). Matching the DNA end better, TRBJ2-7 makes the J call doubtful. CDR1 and CDR2 from the germline V gene are SEHNR and FQNEAQ (reference sequence). The CDR3 runs 14 residues. This CDR3 reads CASSLAQGPYEQYF. CDR3 nucleotides: TGTGCCAGCAGCTTAGCTCAGGGGCCCTACGAGCAGTACTTC.

V usage is TRBV5-1 and J usage is TRBJ1-2; unclear D gene. Deletions cut 0 bases from V and 0 bases from J, with 3 bases between. The CDR3 totals 13 residues. Germline CDR1 reads SGHRS; CDR2 reads YFSETQ. Here the CDR3 DNA reads TGCGCCAGCAGCTTGGACACTAACTATGGCTACACCTTC. Translating it yields CASSLDTNYGYTF.

This clone was counted a few times. V gene TRBV10-1 combines with J gene TRBJ2-1, with 8 bases aligning to TRBD2. Trimming at V came to 3 bases and at J to 9 bases, leaving 7 bases not matched to a gene. The CDR3 runs to 14 residues. Germline CDR1 WNHNN, CDR2 SYGVQD (reference sequence). The CDR3 sequence: CASSDSGTSTEQFF. The CDR3 DNA sequence: TGCGCCAGCAGTGATAGCGGGACGTCAACTGAGCAGTTCTTC.